The TCR beta chain under discussion was sequenced for a study of T cell clonotyping in hematopoietic cell transplantation. Whole-study context: Recipients' pretransplant samples followed cytoreduction.

Regarding time point: recipient sample about 28 days before transplant, after cytoreduction. Germline CDR1 reads MNHEY; CDR2 reads SVGAGI. V lost 6 bases and J 6 bases, leaving 19 bases between the germline ends. The CDR3 loop spans 15 amino acids. Profiled with immunoSEQ multiplex PCR; TCRdb holds only in-frame clones, not every one. Altogether tens of thousands of clones are present, 96% being singletons, with the ten largest covering under 2%. Study results and caveats: Higher Inverse Simpson Index values in graft donor and pretransplant recipient predicted broader posttransplant TCR diversity. No sorting was done, leaving CD4 and CD8 contributions mixed.

A remark on this clone: Its antigen is currently unknown.

This material consisted of peripheral blood mononuclear cells, taken before stem cell transplant. The receptor's source is a woman aged 50 to 65 with acute myeloid leukemia. Some clones in this sample may be carry-over from other donors' samples. V usage is TRBV6-5 and J usage is TRBJ2-3; the D gene is possibly TRBD2 (5 bases). DNA for the CDR3: TGTGCCAGCAGCCCGGGAATCACCTCCACCGATACGCAGTATTTT. Translated: CASSPGITSTDTQYF.